The 14 T cell receptor beta chains presented below share a single source sample, sequenced in a study of blood T cells in healthy people across ages. Combining a sample-barcoded 5' primer with a J-beta primer mix, a second PCR ran for roughly 7 to 11 cycles. TCRdb processed the 5' RACE reads anew with MiXCR; each CDR3 protein has one entry. The sample gives over 1,500,000 distinct CDR3 sequences, approximately 39% of which show up once; about 21% is in the top ten. The sequencing sample was made of blood. The receptors here all came from a human donor in good health.

V usage is TRBV3-1 and J usage is TRBJ2-3; D is perhaps TRBD1 (6 bases). CDR3 length: 13 amino acids. V dropped 3 bases and J dropped 5 bases, with 9 bases sitting between them. Per germline, CDR1 LGHDT and CDR2 YNNKEL (reference sequence). CDR3 region: CASSQGARDTQYF. Written as DNA, the CDR3 is TGTGCCAGCAGCCAGGGGGCTAGAGATACGCAGTATTTT.

V and J are TRBV20-1 and TRBJ1-1; 7 nucleotides agree with TRBD1. Germline V CDR1 and CDR2: DFQATT, SNEGSKA (reference sequence). The CDR3 sequence is 13 residues long. The ends lost 3 bases at V and 5 bases at J; junction bases unmatched: 6. Here the CDR3 DNA reads TGCAGTGCTAGGGACAGGATATCGACTGAAGCTTTCTTT. It yields the protein CSARDRISTEAFF.

This clonotype was counted a few times. The chain uses TRBV29-1 and TRBJ1-1, with a weak D call TRBD1 (5 bases). Germline V gene lookup returns CDR1 SQVTM and CDR2 ANQGSEA. Deletions cut 2 bases from V and 5 bases from J, with 9 bases between. The CDR3 loop spans 12 amino acids. In nucleotides, the CDR3 is TGCAGCGTTGAAAGGGGCAAAACTGAAGCTTTCTTT. Its translation: CSVERGKTEAFF.

This clonotype occurred a few times. The chain couples TRBV6-1 to TRBJ2-7; TRBD1 matches at 12 bases. The CDR3 runs to 18 residues. J lost 4 bases, V lost 6 bases, and 16 bases had no gene match. Germline assignment: CDR1 MNHNS and CDR2 SASEGT. The CDR3 bases are TGTGCCAGCAGCCGCCCTCTGGGACAGGGGGCTGATGGTTACGAGCAGTACTTC. Its protein product is CASSRPLGQGADGYEQYF.

This clonotype has more than one count but fewer than ten. The CDR3 region has the DNA TGTGCCATCAGTGGAGACAGGGAGGCCTCCGAGCAGTTCTTC. It codes for CAISGDREASEQFF. This chain connects TRBV10-3 to TRBJ2-1; D possibly corresponds to TRBD1 (7 bases). CDR1 is ENHRY and CDR2 is SYGVKD in the germline V gene. This CDR3 is built from 14 residues. Trimming shortened V by 4 bases and J by 10 bases, and 17 bases separated the two germline ends.

The chain is built from TRBV29-1 and TRBJ2-3; TRBD1 or TRBD2 may be the D gene (5 bases each). Germline values: CDR1 SQVTM, CDR2 ANQGSEA. Trimming left V 2 bases short and J 2 bases short, with 26 bases between. The CDR3 contains 19 residues. Here the CDR3 reads CSVEPRDLDAIMFTDTQYF. In DNA, the CDR3 is TGCAGCGTTGAACCCAGGGACCTGGACGCAATTATGTTCACAGATACGCAGTATTTT.

This clonotype has a handful of counts. The chain joins TRBV24-1 to TRBJ1-2; D is undetermined. V was trimmed by 3 bases and J by 7 bases, leaving 11 bases between them. The CDR3 has 13 amino acids. Per germline, CDR1 KGHDR and CDR2 SFDVKD. DNA for the CDR3: TGTGCCACCAGTGATCCTCCCCGAGGTGGCTACACCTTC. It translates to CATSDPPRGGYTF.

This chain connects TRBV7-9 to TRBJ1-2; TRBD1 is a possible D gene (6 bases). CDR3 size: 17 residues. Germline CDR1 SEHNR, CDR2 FQNEAQ (reference sequence). V was clipped by 3 bases and J by 6 bases, with 23 bases between them. The DNA of the CDR3 is TGTGCCAGCAGCTTGGCCCTTGGGGAGGGGGTGTCTGATGGCTACACCTTC. Translation gives CASSLALGEGVSDGYTF.

This clonotype was seen only a few times. The CDR3 protein is CASRPLDRGHPDTQYF. CDR3 bases: TGTGCCAGCAGACCCTTGGACAGGGGGCATCCAGATACGCAGTATTTT. The chain joins TRBV6-5 to TRBJ2-3, with TRBD1 identical over 11 bases. CDR1 is MNHEY and CDR2 is SVGAGI in the germline V gene. The CDR3 totals 16 residues. Trimming at V came to 6 bases and at J to 4 bases, leaving 9 bases not matched to a gene.

This clonotype was seen many times. This may come from a read error, since a much larger clone is one base off. The rearrangement links TRBV29-1 to TRBJ2-1, with 14 bases aligning to TRBD2. The CDR3 contains 12 residues. Per germline, CDR1 SQVTM and CDR2 ANQGSEA. Trimming took 7 bases from V and 13 from J; bases not matched to a gene: 6. Here the CDR3 reads CSGGTSGGIQFF. The CDR3 region has the DNA TGCAGCGGAGGGACTAGCGGGGGCATACAGTTCTTC.

The chain links TRBV7-8 to TRBJ1-1; possible D gene TRBD1, 5 bases. This CDR3 is 17 amino acids long. CDR1 is SGHVS, CDR2 FQNEAQ, per germline. The V and J ends lost 1 base and 0 bases respectively, with 15 bases between them. The CDR3 loop is CASSLGSGANLNTEAFF. CDR3 bases: TGTGCCAGCAGCTTAGGCTCTGGGGCCAACTTGAACACTGAAGCTTTCTTT.

This CDR3 reads CASSEARGRLEQYF. CDR3 DNA: TGTGCCAGCAGTGAAGCGAGGGGGAGGTTAGAGCAGTACTTC. The chain is built from TRBV2 and TRBJ2-4; tentatively, D is TRBD1 or TRBD2 (6 bases each). V was pared by 0 bases and J by 13 bases, with 16 bases between. Germline-derived CDR1 and CDR2 are SNHLY and FYNNEI. This CDR3 has 14 amino acids. The full variable domain, rest sourced from reference TRBV2 and TRBJ2-4, is EPEVTQTPSHQVTQMGQEVILRCVPISNHLYFYWYRQILGQKVEFLVSFYNNEISEKSEIFDDQFSVERPDGSNFTLKIRSTKLEDSAMYFCASSEARGRLEQYFGAGTRLSVL.

The V call is TRBV12-5, the J call TRBJ2-7, with 9 bases that match TRBD1. Germline trimming cut 5 bases from V and 5 bases from J; bases unmatched to any gene: 1. Germline lookup yields CDR1 LGHNT and CDR2 FRNRAP. This CDR3 has 12 residues. In DNA, the CDR3 is TGTGCTAGTGGTGGGGACAGGGACGAGCAGTACTTC. Translated, it gives CASGGDRDEQYF.

Concerning this clonotype: The junction does not match germline at one end; this may be a read error. This chain uses TRBV12-3 or TRBV12-4 with TRBJ1-2; D may be TRBD1 (5 bases). CDR3 length: 14 residues. The CDR3 region has the DNA TGTGCCCGCAGATCTACGGGGGACGCCTATGGCTACACCTTC. Encoded protein: CARRSTGDAYGYTF.